One sample yielded the 30 T cell receptor beta chains listed below, sequenced in a study of technical replicates of blood from a handful of donors. Sequenced by immunoSEQ multiplex PCR; TCRdb stores in-frame clones only, minus some. The table shows tens of thousands of clones, with 91% occurring only once. The sample was PBMCs. Every receptor here comes from a human donor in good health. Some clones in this sample may be carry-over from other donors' samples.

This chain connects TRBV4-1 to TRBJ1-1; D is uncertain. The CDR3 is 14 amino acids. Germline V gene data show CDR1 as MGHRA and CDR2 as YSYEKL. V lost 1 base, J lost 1 base, and 7 bases lay in between. In DNA form, the CDR3 reads TGCGCCAGCAGCCAAGCTGGGAGGAACACTGAAGCTTTCTTT. It translates to CASSQAGRNTEAFF.

The V call is TRBV12-5, the J call TRBJ2-7, with TRBD1 matching 8 bases. Per the germline V gene, CDR1 is LGHNT and CDR2 is FRNRAP. The junction had 8 bases not matched to a gene; V was cut back by 5 bases and J by 2 bases. The length of the CDR3 is 15 residues. The CDR3 region is CASGRGQGNTYEQYF. CDR3 DNA: TGTGCTAGTGGTCGTGGACAGGGTAATACCTACGAGCAGTACTTC.

CDR3 amino acids: CASSQGTAETQYF. The CDR3 coding sequence is TGTGCCAGCAGCCAAGGGACTGCCGAGACCCAGTACTTC. The chain carries TRBV4-2 and TRBJ2-5; maybe TRBD2 (5 bases). Per the germline V gene, CDR1 is LGHNA and CDR2 is YNFKEQ. The V end lost 1 base, the J end lost 5 bases, and 8 bases lay between the germline ends. The CDR3 runs to 13 residues.

The rearrangement uses TRBV20-1 and TRBJ1-4; 9 nucleotides align to TRBD1. Looked up from germline, CDR1 is DFQATT and CDR2 is SNEGSKA (reference sequence). CDR3 length equals 10 residues. The ends lost 5 bases at V and 15 bases at J; junction bases unmatched: 4. CDR3 residues: CSAGDRVLFF. The CDR3 DNA follows: TGCAGTGCTGGGGACAGGGTATTGTTTTTT.

The CDR3: CASSYDLREARGTGELFF. DNA for the CDR3: TGTGCCAGCAGCTACGACTTGCGGGAGGCCCGAGGCACCGGGGAGCTGTTTTTT. The chain links TRBV7-3 to TRBJ2-2, with TRBD2 identical over 8 bases. The V and J ends lost 4 bases and 4 bases, in that order; junction bases with no gene match: 14. CDR3 length: 18 residues. The germline CDR1 and CDR2 sequences are SGHTA and FQGTGA.

The chain combines TRBV5-6 with TRBJ1-2; TRBD1 aligns across 10 bases. The germline V gene encodes CDR1 SGHDT and CDR2 YYEEEE. The CDR3 is 15 residues long. V shed 4 bases and J 8 bases; nucleotides not matched to a gene: 11. The CDR3 sequence: CASSPEETGGKGYTF. The CDR3 DNA sequence: TGTGCCAGCAGCCCGGAAGAGACAGGGGGCAAGGGCTACACCTTC.

This clone was seen only once. The genes are TRBV5-1 and TRBJ1-5; TRBD1 matches at 8 bases. The CDR3 runs to 15 residues. In germline, CDR1 is SGHRS, CDR2 YFSETQ. V dropped 4 bases and J dropped 4; count of bases not matched to a gene: 7. The DNA for the CDR3 is TGCGCCAGCAGCCTGGGGACAGGAGGGAATCAGCCCCAGCATTTT. Encoded protein: CASSLGTGGNQPQHF.

The V gene is TRBV7-2, the J gene TRBJ2-3, with D perhaps matching TRBD2 (6 bases). Between the trimmed V and J ends, which lost 4 bases and 8 bases, there was a span of 22 bases. Germline V gives CDR1 SGHTA, CDR2 FQGNSA. CDR3 length: 16 residues. The CDR3 region has the DNA TGTGCCAGCAGCTCCAGGGAGCCGGGACTGGGGCCTACGCAGTATTTT. Its translation: CASSSREPGLGPTQYF.

The gene calls are TRBV6-6 and TRBJ2-3; D call uncertain. The CDR3 extends over 12 amino acids. V was shortened by 4 bases and J by 2 bases, with 4 bases between the two germline ends. In germline, CDR1 is MNHNY, CDR2 SVGAGI (reference sequence). CDR3 loop: CASSSHTDTQYF. The DNA for the CDR3 is TGTGCCAGCAGTTCCCACACAGATACGCAGTATTTT.

V usage is TRBV4-2 and J usage is TRBJ2-7; D might be TRBD2 (5 bases). The ends were cut back, 0 bases at V and 0 bases at J, with 12 bases in the middle. Germline V lookup: CDR1 LGHNA, CDR2 YNFKEQ. CDR3 size: 16 residues. CDR3 amino acids: CASSQDERSSSYEQYF. The CDR3 nucleotides read TGTGCCAGCAGCCAAGATGAGCGGTCGAGCTCCTACGAGCAGTACTTC.

The CDR3: CACGTGLIEKLFF. In DNA, the CDR3 is TGTGCCTGTGGGACAGGTTTGATTGAAAAACTGTTTTTT. The chain links TRBV30 to TRBJ1-4, with TRBD1 matching over 8 bases. Looked up from germline, CDR1 is GTSNPN and CDR2 is SVGIG (reference sequence). Losses at the gene ends were 6 bases for V and 7 bases for J; bases not matched to a gene: 7. The CDR3 is made up of 13 amino acids.

This sequence joins TRBV9 and TRBJ2-3, with TRBD2 matching over 9 bases. Germline trimming cut 4 bases from V and 7 bases from J; bases unmatched to any gene: 13. Germline V gives CDR1 SGDLS, CDR2 YYNGEE. The CDR3 is 16 residues long. Written as DNA, the CDR3 is TGTGCCAGCAGCCCATCTTCGGCGGGAGGGGTTAATACGCAGTATTTT. Translation: CASSPSSAGGVNTQYF.

The V call is TRBV11-3, the J call TRBJ2-3; TRBD2 matches at 8 bases. CDR1 is SGHNT, CDR2 YENEEA, per germline. With V trimmed by 5 bases and J by 2 bases, 6 bases remained unmatched. The CDR3 consists of 15 residues. In DNA, the CDR3 is TGTGCCAGCAGCCGGGGGGGACTAGACACAGATACGCAGTATTTT. Its translation: CASSRGGLDTDTQYF.

The DNA for the CDR3 is TGTGCCAGCAGCTTGCGAACAGGGGGAACTAATGAAAAACTGTTTTTT. Its translation is CASSLRTGGTNEKLFF. The rearrangement uses TRBV5-6 and TRBJ1-4; 8 bases map to TRBD1. This CDR3 is built from 16 residues. With V trimmed by 1 base and J by 1 base, 3 bases remained unmatched. Germline V lookup: CDR1 SGHDT, CDR2 YYEEEE.

This chain links TRBV30 with TRBJ2-1, with 7 bases matching TRBD2. The germline CDR1 and CDR2 sequences are GTSNPN and SVGIG (reference sequence). This CDR3 region has 14 residues. Here the CDR3 DNA reads TGTGCTGCCTGGGGCGGGGGTATCGGGGATGAGCAGTTCTTC. Protein sequence: CAAWGGGIGDEQFF.

This rearrangement joins TRBV7-6 to TRBJ1-2; TRBD1 aligns across 7 bases. Germline assignment: CDR1 SGHVS and CDR2 FNYEAQ. Trimming removed 2 bases from V and 3 bases from J; junction bases left unmatched: 6. The CDR3 spans 15 residues. The CDR3 bases are TGTGCCAGCAGCTTATCCCGACAGGGCCACTATGGCTACACCTTC. It yields the protein CASSLSRQGHYGYTF.

The chain links TRBV2 to TRBJ1-1; D might be TRBD1 (6 bases). Germline CDR1 reads SNHLY; CDR2 reads FYNNEI. Trimming took off 4 bases at V and 1 base at J, with 13 bases between the two ends. This CDR3 is 15 amino acids long. The CDR3 loop is CASSATYRENTEAFF. CDR3 nucleotide sequence: TGTGCCAGCAGTGCGACATACAGGGAGAACACTGAAGCTTTCTTT.

The chain recombines TRBV7-2 with TRBJ2-3; TRBD2 matches at 9 bases. Unmatched junction bases numbered 6, after V lost 4 bases and J lost 1 base. The CDR3 spans 16 residues. CDR1 and CDR2 (germline): SGHTA, FQGNSA. This chain's CDR3 is CASSSVAGAGTDTQYF. Written as DNA, the CDR3 is TGTGCCAGCAGCTCCGTAGCGGGGGCGGGCACAGATACGCAGTATTTT.

The chain uses TRBV5-4 and TRBJ2-5, with 13 positions matching TRBD2. The V segment lost 4 bases and the J segment 3 bases; nucleotides outside the gene matches: 3. The V gene's germline CDR1 is SGHNT and CDR2 YYREEE (reference sequence). The CDR3 covers 15 residues. The CDR3 sequence: CASSRTSGGEETQYF. The CDR3 DNA follows: TGTGCCAGCAGCCGGACTAGCGGGGGAGAAGAGACCCAGTACTTC.

V is TRBV5-1 and J is TRBJ1-3, with 9 bases fitting TRBD1. Germline lookup yields CDR1 SGHRS and CDR2 YFSETQ. This CDR3 is built from 15 residues. The V gene end was trimmed by 2 bases and the J gene end by 3 bases; junction bases not matched to a gene: 3. The CDR3 DNA follows: TGCGCCAGCAGCTTAGGACAGGGGAATGGAAACACCATATATTTT. Protein product: CASSLGQGNGNTIYF.

The chain recombines TRBV9 with TRBJ2-3; D possibly corresponds to TRBD2 (5 bases). The CDR3 has 15 amino acids. CDR1 SGDLS and CDR2 YYNGEE come from the germline V gene. Trimming took off 0 bases at V and 2 bases at J, with 10 bases between the two ends. CDR3 DNA: TGTGCCAGCAGCGTAGAGGCGGGTACCACAGATACGCAGTATTTT. It encodes CASSVEAGTTDTQYF.

The chain joins TRBV19 to TRBJ2-7; a possible D gene is TRBD2 (7 bases). The CDR3 totals 14 residues. CDR1 is LNHDA and CDR2 is SQIVND in the germline V gene (reference sequence). Trimming cost V 11 bases and J 5 bases, with 22 bases left between them. CDR3 region: CAGGYRLAGDEQYF. As DNA, the CDR3 is TGTGCCGGGGGATATAGACTAGCAGGGGACGAGCAGTACTTC. The variable domain in full, completed from reference TRBV19 and TRBJ2-7, reads DGGITQSPKYLFRKEGQNVTLSCEQNLNHDAMYWYRQDPGQGLRLIYYSQIVNDFQKGDIAEGYSVSREKKESFPLTVTSAQKNPTAFYLCAGGYRLAGDEQYFGPGTRLTVT.

The chain combines TRBV5-1 with TRBJ2-7, with TRBD2 matching over 8 bases. The CDR3 runs to 14 residues. The ends lost 4 bases at V and 0 bases at J; junction bases unmatched: 3. Germline V CDR1 and CDR2: SGHRS, YFSETQ. CDR3 protein: CASSASGGSYEQYF. DNA of the CDR3: TGCGCCAGCAGCGCCAGCGGGGGCTCCTACGAGCAGTACTTC.

This chain links TRBV5-1 with TRBJ2-7; D is unclear. Germline V gives CDR1 SGHRS, CDR2 YFSETQ. This CDR3 contains 13 residues. The V and J ends lost 1 base and 6 bases respectively, with 11 bases between them. The CDR3 nucleotides are TGCGCCAGCAGCTTGTCCCTAGTCCGCGAGCAGTACTTC. Protein: CASSLSLVREQYF. The variable domain in full, with the rest retrieved from reference TRBV5-1 and TRBJ2-7, is KAGVTQTPRYLIKTRGQQVTLSCSPISGHRSVSWYQQTPGQGLQFLFEYFSETQRNKGNFPGRFSGRQFSNSRSEMNVSTLELGDSALYLCASSLSLVREQYFGPGTRLTVT.

The CDR3 here is CASTNPPGGSNQPQHF. The CDR3 bases are TGTGCCAGTACCAACCCGCCAGGGGGCAGCAATCAGCCCCAGCATTTT. The chain recombines TRBV19 with TRBJ1-5, with TRBD1 matching 8 bases. From germline, CDR1 is LNHDA and CDR2 SQIVND (reference sequence). V shed 7 bases, J shed 1 base, and the junction held 9 bases outside the gene matches. CDR3 length equals 16 residues.

The CDR3 sequence is CASTILAGNEQFF. CDR3 nucleotides: TGTGCCAGCACTATACTAGCGGGGAATGAGCAGTTCTTC. The chain employs TRBV5-6 and TRBJ2-1, with 10 nucleotides matching TRBD2. The CDR3 runs to 13 residues. Germline V CDR1 and CDR2: SGHDT, YYEEEE. V trimming: 6 bases; J trimming: 7 bases; junction bases outside the gene matches: 4.

The chain recombines TRBV2 with TRBJ1-5; tentatively, D is TRBD1 (5 bases). This CDR3 comprises 14 residues. CDR1 SNHLY and CDR2 FYNNEI come from the germline V gene. V was cut by 6 bases and J by 2 bases, with 11 bases left in between. CDR3 amino acids: CASRPRVGNQPQHF. CDR3 bases: TGTGCCAGCAGACCCAGGGTTGGCAATCAGCCCCAGCATTTT.

In this sample, this clone is medium-sized (0.01 to 0.1%). This specimen includes other DNA sequences encoding the same CDR3. The chain links TRBV5-1 to TRBJ2-1; the match to TRBD2 covers 10 bases. Unmatched junction bases numbered 0, after V lost 3 bases and J lost 3 bases. The CDR3 runs 14 residues. The germline V gene has CDR1 SGHRS and CDR2 YFSETQ. This CDR3 is CASSSSGGYNEQFF. The CDR3, as DNA: TGCGCCAGCAGCTCTAGCGGGGGCTACAATGAGCAGTTCTTC.

The chain employs TRBV9 and TRBJ2-1; 10 nucleotides align to TRBD2. Trimming cost V 2 bases and J 3 bases; bases outside gene matches: 8. CDR1 and CDR2 (germline): SGDLS, YYNGEE. The CDR3 extends over 17 amino acids. The CDR3 protein is CASSVDPSGSLYNEQFF. As DNA, the CDR3 is TGTGCCAGCAGCGTCGATCCTAGCGGGAGTCTCTACAATGAGCAGTTCTTC.

This clone was observed once. The J gene is TRBJ1-1, the V gene TRBV29-1; 9 bases are a match to TRBD1. The germline gives CDR1 SQVTM, CDR2 ANQGSEA. The CDR3 totals 15 residues. J was trimmed by 5 bases and V by 7 bases; bases with no gene match: 14. CDR3 in DNA: TGCAGCGCACAGGGGGCAGGGGGATTAAAGACTGAAGCTTTCTTT. Its translation: CSAQGAGGLKTEAFF.